A selection of T cell receptor beta chains follows, all from one sample in a study of blood T cell repertoires in COVID-19. Sequencing was performed with immunoSEQ multiplex PCR; in TCRdb, only in-frame clones are kept and a portion is missing. The table lists 130,000 or so clones, roughly 85% of them singletons. The sample taken for sequencing was peripheral blood. The receptors here all came from a human donor in a cohort sampled during active COVID-19. Both conserved end residues are trimmed from each CDR3.

v_gene,j_gene,CDR3aa
TRBV5-1,TRBJ2-1,ASSFRGAGNEQF
TRBV21-1,TRBJ2-1,ASSKKEEERVDYNEQF
TRBV6-5,TRBJ1-5,ASRPRQGYQPQH
TRBV14,TRBJ2-6,ASSQALSLWGAGANVLT
TRBV4-3,TRBJ1-5,ASSQDSSSRRQPQH
TRBV5-6,TRBJ1-1,ASRSRTEAF
TRBV19,TRBJ2-7,ASSTGTGRSEQY
TRBV5-5,TRBJ2-2,ASSLARRLSNTGELF
TRBV6-5,TRBJ2-2,ASSRLAAGELF
TRBV9,TRBJ2-7,ASSVGAGGHYEQY
TRBV2,TRBJ1-2,ARNREGSAGYT
TRBV5-4,TRBJ2-5,ASMGGNQETQY
TRBV14,TRBJ1-2,ASSQSLYYGYT
TRBV19,TRBJ1-2,ASNPGIFKGANYGYT
TRBV4-3,TRBJ1-2,ASSQEGGTYGYT
TRBV15,TRBJ1-2,ATSRREGGYT
TRBV7-3,TRBJ2-3,ASSQAGGSTDTQY
TRBV9,TRBJ1-2,ASSVPGQGAGSGYT
TRBV4-1,TRBJ1-1,ASSQEGSLNTEAF
TRBV20-1,TRBJ2-1,SARDTAEF
TRBV7-2,TRBJ2-7,ASSPGQGKGEQY
TRBV11-2,TRBJ2-1,ASSFQGFGTYNEQF
TRBV7-2,TRBJ2-3,ASSGPSTDTQY
TRBV11-2,TRBJ1-2,ASSLREGGGGGYT
TRBV5-1,TRBJ2-5,ASKADRGYQETQY
TRBV9,TRBJ2-3,ASSGGVLSTDTQY
TRBV9,TRBJ1-6,ASSTRQNSPLH
TRBV3-1/TRBV3-2,TRBJ1-2,ASSLQGEQGYT
TRBV5-1,TRBJ2-3,ASSSPPGQHTDTQY
TRBV4-3,TRBJ1-4,ASSHPTGSIYEKLF
TRBV10-1,TRBJ2-3,ASSESGGATDTQY
TRBV29-1,TRBJ1-1,SVGSKENTEAF
TRBV4-2,TRBJ2-2,ASSQASSSGGLNTGELF
TRBV5-1,TRBJ2-3,ASSPGLAPSTDTQY
TRBV15,TRBJ1-2,ATSEVGRGGYT
TRBV27,TRBJ2-7,ASSSRSSYEQY
TRBV5-1,TRBJ2-2,ASSLRQGSSGELF
TRBV6-5,TRBJ2-2,ASSYFGRGGGELF
TRBV9,TRBJ2-3,ASSPFTDTQY
TRBV9,TRBJ1-1,ASSARQNTEAF
TRBV11-2,TRBJ1-5,ASSRQGAFNQPQH
TRBV5-5,TRBJ1-4,ASSLTGRIATNEKLF
TRBV14,TRBJ1-2,ASSQDPLVRDYGYT
TRBV5-1,TRBJ1-2,ASTTAGTNYGYT
TRBV7-3,TRBJ1-1,ASSLQGGTEAF
TRBV4-3,TRBJ2-7,ASSQDLIAGYEQY
TRBV27,TRBJ2-6,ASSPTRTGFSGANVLT
TRBV2,TRBJ1-1,ASSNPRTENTEAF
TRBV5-1,TRBJ1-2,ASRYSRENGYT
TRBV5-4,TRBJ2-3,ASSSLESDTQY
TRBV6-5,TRBJ1-6,ASREDYTYNSPLH
TRBV6-2/TRBV6-3,TRBJ1-1,ASSYSTGSMNTEAF
TRBV7-6,TRBJ1-1,ASSLSPRTEAF
TRBV4-3,TRBJ2-7,ASSATGQGAAEQY
TRBV4-3,TRBJ2-3,ASSLGTSGGTDTQY